This T cell receptor beta chain was identified during a study of OX40 agonist ivuxolimab in advanced cancers. The study in broad terms: Ivuxolimab was a fully human IgG2 agonistic monoclonal antibody targeting the costimulatory receptor OX40 (CD134). Intravenous ivuxolimab was administered to patients every 2 weeks at six dose levels: 0.01, 0.1, 0.3, 1.5, 3 and 10 mg/kg. Of the roughly 50 dose-escalation patients, hepatocellular carcinoma was present in some 19, melanoma in approximately 15, renal cell carcinoma in 9 and head and neck cancer in 9. A male proportion of about 79% and a mean age of 60 years, ranging from about 23 to 90, were recorded for the dose-escalation cohort. Prior anti-PD-1, anti-PD-L1 or anti-CTLA-4 therapy was permitted, and approximately 39% of dose-escalation patients had received checkpoint inhibitors. Three dose-escalation patients achieved partial responses, one with hepatocellular carcinoma and two with cutaneous melanoma. Peripheral TCRbeta sequencing was intended to test whether TCR sequence diversity was altered and clonal T-cell expansion was caused by ivuxolimab. The paper reports the monotherapy dose-escalation portion (N of about 50 patients) of the phase I ivuxolimab trial. The full study reports these points: After ivuxolimab, expanded clones were on average more numerous among CD8+ T cells than among CD4+ T cells. Low levels of normalized T-cell clonal expansion were also seen in some nonresponding patients. At doses from 0.1 to 3.0 mg/kg, clonal expansion was seen in both CD4+ and CD8+ blood T cells between baseline and week 6. Partial responders in the 0.1-3.0 mg/kg groups had among the lowest normalized peripheral clonal expansion, especially among CD8+ T cells. The antigen specificity of the clonally expanded peripheral T cells was not determined.

For sequencing of the TCRbeta CDR3 region, genomic DNA was extracted from the sorted cells. TCRbeta CDR3 regions were sequenced using the immunoSEQ Assay. The source is immuneACCESS, and TCRdb retained only in-frame sequences with V and J called. Part of the clones is not carried over; for the studies checked, unresolved V genes explain less than half of this, and the remainder is unexplained. The sample table holds roughly 25,000 clones, of which roughly 79% were seen once. More than 2% of the sample is in the top ten clones. The trial excluded patients who had a history of autoimmune disease or who were on systemic immunosuppression. In every dose cohort, peripheral blood was drawn for TCR sequencing at baseline, cycle 4 day 1, and cycle 7 day 1. The samples were drawn from a first-in-human, open-label, multicenter phase I dose-escalation trial of ivuxolimab. Adults with locally advanced or metastatic head and neck squamous cell, hepatocellular, melanoma or renal cell carcinoma were enrolled in the trial. Before TCR sequencing, CD4+ T cells and CD8+ T cells from peripheral blood were sorted into separate populations.

Of note for this clone: No antigen is known for it. Base qualities are missing; no much larger clone stands one base away.

CDR1 MDHEN and CDR2 SYDVKM are derived from the germline V gene. V loses 7 bases, J loses 0 bases, and the germline ends lie 4 bases apart. Inclusive of the bounding cysteine and phenylalanine, the CDR3 is 13 residues long. Only the CDR3 portion is preserved as DNA: 39 bases, with reading frame beginning at the first base. Material: CD4+ or CD8+ T cells sorted from blood, obtained in a trial of the OX40 agonist ivuxolimab. The receptor comes from an adult with an advanced solid tumor such as melanoma, head and neck, liver or kidney cancer. The chain is assembled from TRBV28 and TRBJ2-6; confidence is insufficient to name the D gene. The CDR3 reads as follows: CASTLSGANVLTF. The nucleotide sequence is TGTGCCAGCACCCTCTCTGGGGCCAACGTCCTGACTTTC.